This section outlines one T cell receptor (beta chain) sequence together with its context. The antigen it recognizes is unknown. No base quality values were provided; no much bigger clone lies one nucleotide off. The CDR3 holds 13 amino acids from the cysteine to the phenylalanine. Left in the record is the CDR3 DNA by itself, 39 bases read in frame from the first base. Germline trimming amounts to 5 bases on V and 4 bases on J, with 2 as the count of junction bases outside the gene matches. The germline V gene (reference sequence) specifies DFQATT as CDR1 and SNEGSKA as CDR2. The library was produced with RT-PCR. Sequenced using an Illumina HiSeq 2500. Using fastp at Q25 and MiXCR, TCRdb reprocessed the public reads and kept productive beta chains. Entries that share a CDR3 protein sequence are merged under the most common genes and DNA. The sample records 450,000 to 600,000 distinct CDR3 sequences, roughly 8.2% of which are singletons. The ten largest account for roughly 13% of the sample.

These data belong to a study of response to subunit inactivated influenza vaccine (dated by TCRdb to the late 2010s). For the study in its entirety: Deep quantitative T cell receptor repertoire profiling was used in the study to track responses to a trivalent subunit inactivated influenza vaccine.

What the study reported, not specific to this receptor: The authors proposed that each seasonal influenza vaccination may bring in only a limited number of new T cells.

This sample comprised PBMCs from blood, obtained less than 30 months after vaccination. The rearranged chain carries TRBV20-1 and TRBJ2-1, and 10 bases in between align with TRBD1. This clonotype was obtained from a man between 50 and 75 years old who received an inactivated influenza vaccine. Donor details come from another sample of the same person, matched by shared clones. The bases are TGCAGTGCTGGGACAGGGGCTTACAATGAGCAGTTCTTC. The resulting protein is CSAGTGAYNEQFF.